The TCR beta chain described here comes from a study of OX40 agonist ivuxolimab in advanced cancers. Regarding the research as a whole: Ivuxolimab was a fully human IgG2 agonistic monoclonal antibody targeting the costimulatory receptor OX40 (CD134). Intravenous ivuxolimab was administered to patients every 2 weeks at six dose levels: 0.01, 0.1, 0.3, 1.5, 3 and 10 mg/kg. Among the 50 to 55 dose-escalation patients, about 20 had hepatocellular carcinoma, 15 or so melanoma, 9 renal cell carcinoma and 9 head and neck cancer. In the dose-escalation cohort, 82.7% of patients were male, and the mean age was around 60 years, with a range of 23 to 79. Patients were allowed to have had prior anti-PD-1, anti-PD-L1 or anti-CTLA-4 therapy, and less than 45% of the dose-escalation patients had previously received checkpoint inhibitors. Partial responses occurred in three dose-escalation patients: two with cutaneous melanoma and one with hepatocellular carcinoma. The purpose of peripheral TCRbeta sequencing was to test whether ivuxolimab changed TCR sequence diversity and led to clonal T-cell expansion. The monotherapy dose-escalation portion (N ≈ 50 patients) of the phase I ivuxolimab trial is reported in the paper.

From its cysteine to its phenylalanine, the CDR3 spans 14 amino acids. The CDR3 DNA has 42 bases and is translated from base 1. Taken from the germline V gene, the CDR1 and CDR2 loops are SNHLY and FYNNEI. V trim: 6 bases; J trim: 5 bases; unmatched bases: 8. Patients with a history of autoimmune disease or receiving systemic immunosuppression were excluded from the trial. Peripheral blood for TCR sequencing was collected from all dose cohorts at baseline, on cycle 4 day 1, and on cycle 7 day 1. Samples were obtained from an open-label, multicenter, first-in-human phase I dose-escalation trial of ivuxolimab. The trial enrolled adults with locally advanced or metastatic head and neck squamous cell, hepatocellular, melanoma or renal cell carcinoma. Before TCR sequencing, CD4+ T cells and CD8+ T cells were sorted from peripheral blood as separate populations. What the work shows at the level of the full study, not this receptor alone: In the 0.1-3.0 mg/kg groups, partial responders were among the patients with the lowest normalized peripheral clonal expansion, particularly in CD8+ T cells. Antigen specificity was not determined for the clonally expanded peripheral T cells. After ivuxolimab, more expanded clones were found on average in CD8+ T cells than in CD4+ T cells. At doses of 0.1 to 3.0 mg/kg, clonal expansion of both CD4+ and CD8+ blood T cells was observed from baseline to week 6. Low levels of normalized T-cell clonal expansion were also seen in some nonresponding patients.

Genomic DNA was extracted from sorted cells for sequencing of the TCRbeta CDR3 region. The immunoSEQ Assay was used to sequence the TCRbeta CDR3 regions. Imported from immuneACCESS, the table was reduced by TCRdb to in-frame sequences with V and J called. These copies leave out some clones; in studies compared against another copy, an unresolved V gene accounts for under half, and the cause of the remainder is not known. The table for this sample lists around 100,000 clones; over 75% of them were counted only once. Under 0.4% of the sample belongs to the ten largest clones. In the case of this clone: The antigen it recognizes is unknown. It has no much larger one-base neighbor in the sample; base qualities were not kept.

Specimen: CD4+ or CD8+ T cells sorted from blood, collected in a trial of the OX40 agonist ivuxolimab. The sequence derives from an adult with an advanced solid tumor such as melanoma, head and neck, liver or kidney cancer. In this chain, TRBV2 is recombined with TRBJ2-5; TRBD1 agrees with 8 junctional bases. The sequence in DNA is TGTGCCAGCAGGAAGGACAGGGCGGGGGAGACCCAGTACTTC. This encodes CASRKDRAGETQYF.